These 21 T cell receptor beta chains share one sample of origin, sequenced in a study of beta chain features in type 1 diabetes. Study-wide results and limits: TCRB CDR3s from Type 1 diabetes patients were moderately but significantly shorter in all four CD4+ subsets.

Their antigens remain unidentified. All of the isolated RNA was reverse transcribed, so expressed TCRB transcripts were sequenced. Some clones are missing from TCRdb's copy, which holds only in-frame ones; the method was immunoSEQ multiplex PCR. The sample has 200,000 to 300,000 clones; around 20% are singletons. The material sequenced was naive CD4+ T cells from blood. The origin of the receptors is a woman aged 40-49 years with type 1 diabetes.

This sequence joins TRBV5-6 and TRBJ2-2; 7 nucleotides match TRBD2. CDR3 size: 17 residues. V lost 4 bases to trimming and J lost 4 bases; unmatched junction nucleotides: 13. Germline CDR1 and CDR2: SGHDT and YYEEEE. The CDR3 bases are TGTGCCAGCAGCGCCGAGGCTGCGCCGGGGGGCACCGGGGAGCTGTTTTTT. Encoded protein: CASSAEAAPGGTGELFF.

This clone has only a few counts. V gene TRBV6-6 combines with J gene TRBJ2-1, with D perhaps matching TRBD1 (5 bases). Trimming cost V 6 bases and J 10 bases, with 13 bases left between them. Germline CDR1 is MNHNY and CDR2 is SVGAGI (reference sequence). The CDR3 loop spans 12 amino acids. CDR3 sequence: CASSPSGPEQFF. The CDR3, as DNA: TGTGCCAGCAGCCCCTCAGGGCCAGAGCAGTTCTTC.

The chain links TRBV29-1 to TRBJ1-1; 7 nucleotides align to TRBD1. The CDR3 is made up of 12 amino acids. V lost 3 bases to trimming and J lost 4 bases; unmatched junction nucleotides: 2. CDR1 SQVTM and CDR2 ANQGSEA come from the germline V gene. CDR3 amino acids: CSVDNRGTEAFF. CDR3 nucleotides: TGCAGCGTTGACAACAGGGGCACTGAAGCTTTCTTT.

In this sample, this clone turned up a few times. The chain is built from TRBV19 and TRBJ2-7; TRBD1 is a possible D gene (6 bases). CDR1 is LNHDA and CDR2 is SQIVND in the germline V gene (reference sequence). CDR3 length: 14 amino acids. V shed 6 bases and J shed 0 bases, with 12 bases lying between them. For the CDR3, the DNA is TGTGCCAGTAGCACCAGGGGTAGCTCCTACGAGCAGTACTTC. Amino acids: CASSTRGSSYEQYF.

This rearrangement joins TRBV29-1 to TRBJ2-2; maybe TRBD1 (6 bases). There are 12 residues in the CDR3. Trimming removed 5 bases at V and 8 bases at J, with 12 bases between. Germline assignment: CDR1 SQVTM and CDR2 ANQGSEA. The CDR3 DNA sequence: TGCAGCGTTAATAGGGGGTGGGGGGAGCTGTTTTTT. It encodes CSVNRGWGELFF.

This rearrangement joins TRBV9 to TRBJ1-5, with 7 bases lining up with TRBD1. The V gene's germline CDR1 is SGDLS and CDR2 YYNGEE. V trimming: 4 bases; J trimming: 7 bases; junction bases outside the gene matches: 5. The CDR3 covers 13 residues. The CDR3 DNA reads as TGTGCCAGCAGCCGACAGGGCAGCCAGCCCCAGCATTTT. It is translated as CASSRQGSQPQHF.

The chain couples TRBV15 to TRBJ1-5; TRBD1 aligns across 8 bases. The J segment lost 7 bases and the V segment lost 3 bases, leaving 5 bases of the junction unmatched. The CDR3 is 14 residues long. Germline-derived CDR1 and CDR2 are LNHNV and YYDKDF (reference sequence). The CDR3 protein is CATSRDRVGQPQHF. The CDR3 DNA sequence: TGTGCCACCAGCAGGGACAGGGTTGGGCAGCCCCAGCATTTT.

In this sample, this clone turned up a few times. J is TRBJ2-6 and V is TRBV7-9; perhaps TRBD1 as D (5 bases). The CDR3 length is 15 residues. V was cut by 6 bases and J by 4 bases, with 13 bases left in between. Germline V lookup: CDR1 SEHNR, CDR2 FQNEAQ (reference sequence). The CDR3 protein is CASSQRGIGANVLTF. The DNA for the CDR3 is TGTGCCAGCAGTCAAAGGGGTATCGGGGCCAACGTCCTGACTTTC.

The rearrangement joins TRBV7-2 to TRBJ2-1; weak D call: TRBD1 (6 bases). CDR3 size: 13 residues. Looked up from germline, CDR1 is SGHTA and CDR2 is FQGNSA. The V gene lost 6 bases and the J gene lost 6 bases, with 12 bases spanning the gap. Written as DNA, the CDR3 is TGTGCCAGCAGAAGCTTGGACAGCAATGAGCAGTTCTTC. Amino acids: CASRSLDSNEQFF.

This clone was picked up a small number of times. This rearrangement joins TRBV5-4 to TRBJ2-1; TRBD1 might be the D (5 bases). There are 16 residues in the CDR3. Trimming left V 1 base short and J 3 bases short, with 14 bases between. Germline CDR1 is SGHNT and CDR2 is YYREEE (reference sequence). The CDR3 region is CASSLIGAGLYNEQFF. DNA of the CDR3: TGTGCCAGCAGCTTGATTGGCGCAGGGCTCTACAATGAGCAGTTCTTC.

This clone showed up just a few times. This rearrangement joins TRBV28 to TRBJ2-1; 11 bases are a match to TRBD2. The CDR3 loop spans 16 amino acids. J lost 3 bases, V lost 4 bases, and 5 bases had no gene match. Germline lookup yields CDR1 MDHEN and CDR2 SYDVKM. The CDR3 DNA follows: TGTGCCAGCAGTTCCCCCGGGACTAGCGGCTACAATGAGCAGTTCTTC. This encodes CASSSPGTSGYNEQFF.

A few counts support this clone. This chain connects TRBV5-4 to TRBJ1-1; 7 bases fit TRBD1. Germline V gives CDR1 SGHNT, CDR2 YYREEE (reference sequence). The CDR3 runs to 15 residues. The ends lost 4 bases at V and 1 base at J; junction bases unmatched: 7. CDR3 protein: CASSQRQGANTEAFF. CDR3 nucleotide sequence: TGTGCCAGCAGCCAGAGACAGGGTGCGAACACTGAAGCTTTCTTT.

The chain is built from TRBV23-1 and TRBJ1-2, with TRBD1 matching 9 bases. TRBV23-1 belongs to the ORF category, with a function that is uncertain. The junction had 16 bases not matched to a gene; V was cut back by 7 bases and J by 1 base. The CDR3 runs 18 residues. This CDR3 is CASTPPPPHRGHNYGYTF. CDR3 nucleotide sequence: TGCGCCAGCACCCCTCCCCCCCCGCACAGGGGGCATAACTATGGCTACACCTTC.

The CDR3 reads CASSAPRGVYYEQYF. The CDR3 DNA reads as TGTGCCAGCAGTGCCCCACGCGGGGTCTATTACGAGCAGTACTTC. The V call is TRBV25-1, the J call TRBJ2-7; possible D gene TRBD2, 6 bases. V lost 4 bases and J lost 4, with 17 bases in between. CDR1 is MGHDK and CDR2 is SYGVNS in the germline V gene. This CDR3 is 15 amino acids long.

The genes are TRBV28 and TRBJ2-1; maybe TRBD2 (6 bases). This CDR3 spans 13 amino acids. The V gene's germline CDR1 is MDHEN and CDR2 SYDVKM. V dropped 8 bases and J dropped 6 bases, with 14 bases sitting between them. CDR3 residues: CASRGSSVNEQFF. The CDR3 coding sequence is TGTGCCAGCCGCGGATCTAGCGTCAATGAGCAGTTCTTC.

Only a few counts were recorded for this clone. The CDR3 here is CASSLTRGGYTF. The DNA for the CDR3 is TGTGCCAGCAGTTTAACCAGGGGGGGCTACACCTTC. The genes are TRBV28 and TRBJ1-2; 7 bases are shared with TRBD1. Trimming cost V 2 bases and J 8 bases; bases outside gene matches: 2. CDR1 and CDR2 (germline): MDHEN, SYDVKM. The length of the CDR3 is 12 residues.

V and J are TRBV9 and TRBJ1-1; tentatively, D is TRBD1 (5 bases). The CDR3 consists of 16 residues. Germline V lookup: CDR1 SGDLS, CDR2 YYNGEE. Between the trimmed V and J ends, which lost 3 bases and 6 bases, there was a span of 21 bases. The CDR3 coding sequence is TGTGCCAGCAGCGAGGGGAGGGAGGCCGCGCTATCTGAAGCTTTCTTT. This codes for CASSEGREAALSEAFF.

The chain uses TRBV29-1 and TRBJ2-3; D is unresolved. V gave up 0 bases and J gave up 7 bases, with 11 bases separating them. CDR3 length: 13 amino acids. The germline V gene encodes CDR1 SQVTM and CDR2 ANQGSEA. CDR3 DNA sequence: TGCAGCGTTGAAGAGGCCTTACGAAATACGCAGTATTTT. As protein: CSVEEALRNTQYF.

This chain joins TRBV7-2 and TRBJ2-1; 7 bases match TRBD2. The CDR3 spans 13 residues. Germline assignment: CDR1 SGHTA and CDR2 FQGNSA. V was pared by 6 bases and J by 7 bases, with 6 bases of the junction left unmatched. CDR3 bases: TGTGCCAGCAGTTATGGGGGGGGAAATGAGCAGTTCTTC. It specifies CASSYGGGNEQFF.

J is TRBJ2-1 and V is TRBV4-1; 11 bases match TRBD2. This CDR3 is built from 15 residues. Germline V gene data show CDR1 as MGHRA and CDR2 as YSYEKL. V shed 4 bases and J 6 bases; nucleotides not matched to a gene: 5. CDR3 residues: CASSLLAGVANEQFF. CDR3 DNA: TGCGCCAGCAGCCTACTAGCGGGAGTAGCCAATGAGCAGTTCTTC.

The chain combines TRBV6-6 with TRBJ2-2; D is perhaps TRBD2 (5 bases). The CDR3 extends over 15 amino acids. Trimming removed 5 bases at V and 4 bases at J, with 14 bases between. Germline CDR1 is MNHNY and CDR2 is SVGAGI (reference sequence). The CDR3 region has the DNA TGTGCCAGCAGTGTGGATGCGGGTAGCACCGGGGAGCTGTTTTTT. It specifies CASSVDAGSTGELFF.